This TCR beta chain derives from a study of T cells in Graves' hyperthyroidism and ophthalmopathy. Overall study findings and caveats: Expanded thyroid clonotypes (above 0.001) were mostly also found in blood. Ophthalmopathy was predicted by the model a median of 6.5 months ahead of onset. A 13 V-J signature model discriminated ophthalmopathy versus stable hyperthyroidism.

A word on this clonotype: Its target is unknown.

From germline, CDR1 is ENHRY and CDR2 SYGVKD. V shed 3 bases, J shed 7 bases, and the junction held 7 bases outside the gene matches. CDR3 length: 14 residues. For the diagnoses, clinical symptoms, serum thyroxine and TRAb, thyroid ultrasound and orbital computed tomography were used. RNA transcripts provided the source from which TCR beta CDR3 regions were amplified. Researchers ran a first-round RT-PCR on the TCR CDR3 using the HTBI primer set. TCRdb redid the calling of the multiplex PCR reads with MiXCR, one entry per CDR3 protein. In the table there are more than 500,000 distinct CDR3 sequences, 40% to 50% of which are singletons.

Material for sequencing was peripheral blood or thyroid tissue (not recorded which). The receptor was derived from an adult woman with Graves' disease, either hyperthyroidism or ophthalmopathy (not recorded which). This rearrangement joins TRBV10-3 to TRBJ1-1; TRBD1 matches at 8 bases. The CDR3 loop reads CAISDSQGGNEAFF. DNA of the CDR3: TGTGCCATCAGTGACTCACAGGGGGGGAATGAAGCTTTCTTT.